The text below deals with one T cell receptor beta chain. The record originates from a study of cytomegalovirus exposure and HLA in healthy donors. Profiled with immunoSEQ multiplex PCR; TCRdb holds only in-frame clones, not every one. The sample carries about 82,000 clones, 85% to 95% recorded once. Trimming shortened V by 2 bases and J by 5 bases, and 10 bases separated the two germline ends. Looked up from germline, CDR1 is MNHNS and CDR2 is SASEGT. The CDR3 is 13 residues long. The chain is built from TRBV6-1 and TRBJ2-7; D possibly corresponds to TRBD1 (6 bases). Sequenced sample: PBMCs. This receptor was obtained from a woman aged 18-35 years in good health and CMV-seronegative. CDR3 bases: TGTGCCAGCAGTGAATTGGACAGCGACGAGCAGTACTTC. The encoded protein is CASSELDSDEQYF.